What follows is one TCR beta chain and its context. This table comes from immunoSEQ multiplex PCR, and its TCRdb copy is limited to in-frame clones, with some not included. Of 77,000 or so clones detected, 92% appear once; the ten largest clones hold 0.55% to 0.75%. These data come from a study of graft-versus-host responses after intestinal transplantation. The germline V and J ends were trimmed by 2 bases and 0 bases, with 8 bases remaining between them. CDR3 length: 15 amino acids. CDR1 and CDR2 from the germline V gene are MNHEY and SMNVEV (reference sequence). The chain recombines TRBV27 with TRBJ1-3; D ambiguous. The source material was PBMCs, sampled 98 days after intestinal transplantation. This TCR was recovered from a human patient who received an intestinal transplant, so some T cells may come from the graft donor. The CDR3 bases are TGTGCCAGCAGTTTAATGGCGGGCTCTGGAAACACCATATATTTT. Encoded protein: CASSLMAGSGNTIYF.